This T cell receptor beta chain was recorded in a study of T-cell memory formation after mild COVID-19. Study outcomes and limitations: Contracting CD8+ clones were enriched in EMRA, CD4+ mainly in CM and EM. Some clones that responded turned up in pre-infection memory, which suggests that cross-reactive memory joined in.

Turning to this clonotype: The antigen is not known.

TCRdb used MiXCR to reprocess the 5' RACE reads, holding one entry per CDR3 protein. The sample lists under 300,000 distinct CDR3 sequences, approximately 8.4% occurring once. The sample was PBMCs or a T cell subset sorted from them (not recorded which). The sequence derives from a man aged 18 to 29 who had mild COVID-19 (a few samples of this study predate the infection). Cell type and time point are not known.

The CDR3 reads CASSRDRGHQETQYF. For the CDR3, the DNA is TGTGCCAGCAGCCGGGACAGGGGGCATCAAGAGACCCAGTACTTC. The gene calls are TRBV11-2 and TRBJ2-5; 12 bases are a match to TRBD1. With 5 bases clipped from V and 2 bases from J, the junction kept 3 bases outside the gene matches. The CDR3 extends over 15 amino acids. The germline CDR1 and CDR2 sequences are SGHAT and FQNNGV.